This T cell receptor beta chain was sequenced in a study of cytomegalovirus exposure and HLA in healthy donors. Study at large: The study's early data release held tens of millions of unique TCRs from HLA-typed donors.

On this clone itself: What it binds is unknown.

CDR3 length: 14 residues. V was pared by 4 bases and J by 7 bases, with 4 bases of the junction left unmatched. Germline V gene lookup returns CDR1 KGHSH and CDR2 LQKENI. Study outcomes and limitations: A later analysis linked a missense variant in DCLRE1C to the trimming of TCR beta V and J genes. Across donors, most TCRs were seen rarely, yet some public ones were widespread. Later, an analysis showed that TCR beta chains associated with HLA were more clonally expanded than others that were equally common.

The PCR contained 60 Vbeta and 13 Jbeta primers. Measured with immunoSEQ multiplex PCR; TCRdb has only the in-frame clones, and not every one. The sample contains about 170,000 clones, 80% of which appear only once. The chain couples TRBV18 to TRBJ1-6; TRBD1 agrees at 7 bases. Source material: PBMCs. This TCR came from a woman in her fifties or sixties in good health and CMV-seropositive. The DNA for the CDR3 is TGTGCCAGCTCACGGGACAGCGTCAATTCACCCCTCCACTTT. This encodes CASSRDSVNSPLHF.